Listed here are 30 T cell receptor beta chains from one sample, sequenced in a study of T cells and copy number aberrations in small-cell lung cancer. Produced via immunoSEQ multiplex PCR; TCRdb's table is partial and in-frame only. The repertoire holds more than 9,500 clones, 75% to 80% seen once, with around a third in the top ten. The material sequenced was normal tissue next to the tumor. The source of these receptors is a man aged 60 to 75 with small cell lung cancer.

This clone has a handful of counts. V gene TRBV11-3 combines with J gene TRBJ2-1, with TRBD2 matching over 14 bases. The germline CDR1 and CDR2 sequences are SGHNT and YENEEA. V shed 6 bases and J 10 bases; nucleotides not matched to a gene: 8. This CDR3 contains 15 residues. CDR3 residues: CASSPRLAGGSEQFF. CDR3 nucleotide sequence: TGTGCCAGCAGTCCTAGACTAGCGGGAGGGAGCGAGCAGTTCTTC. Drawing the rest from reference TRBV11-3 and TRBJ2-1, the complete variable domain is EAGVVQSPRYKIIEKKQPVAFWCNPISGHNTLYWYLQNLGQGPELLIRYENEEAVDDSQLPKDRFSAERLKGVDSTLKIQPAELGDSAVYLCASSPRLAGGSEQFFGPGTRLTVL.

This rearrangement joins TRBV29-1 to TRBJ2-4; no definite D call. The ends were cut back, 7 bases at V and 3 bases at J, with 7 bases in the middle. This CDR3 spans 11 amino acids. Germline V gene data show CDR1 as SQVTM and CDR2 as ANQGSEA. The CDR3 protein is CSGSDKNIQYF. CDR3 in DNA: TGCAGCGGCAGCGACAAAAACATTCAGTACTTC.

V usage is TRBV11-2 and J usage is TRBJ2-1; weak D call: TRBD2 (6 bases). V lost 0 bases to trimming and J lost 7 bases, with 22 bases between them. In germline, CDR1 is SGHAT, CDR2 FQNNGV. This CDR3 has 18 residues. This CDR3 reads CASSLDRGRIREGNEQFF. In DNA form, the CDR3 reads TGTGCCAGCAGCTTAGATCGGGGGAGGATCCGAGAGGGAAATGAGCAGTTCTTC.

The chain recombines TRBV4-2 with TRBJ2-7; 11 positions match TRBD2. V was pared by 4 bases and J by 11 bases, with 10 bases of the junction left unmatched. The CDR3 consists of 14 residues. The germline V gene has CDR1 LGHNA and CDR2 YNFKEQ. Written as DNA, the CDR3 is TGTGCCAGCAGCCCCAGCACTAGCGGGAGCCCGGAGTACTTC. Its protein is CASSPSTSGSPEYF.

With regard to this clone: Other DNA sequences of this sample code for an identical CDR3. The genes are TRBV11-2 and TRBJ2-7; D perhaps matches TRBD1 (6 bases). CDR3 length equals 13 residues. The V and J ends lost 1 base and 5 bases respectively, with 9 bases between them. In germline, CDR1 is SGHAT, CDR2 FQNNGV. The DNA for the CDR3 is TGTGCCAGCAGCTTAGTCGGACAGAACGAGCAGTACTTC. Translation gives CASSLVGQNEQYF.

A remark on this clone: In the same sample, other DNA sequences code for this CDR3. The CDR3 region has the DNA TGTGCCAGCAGCTTAGGGGGCGGCAGCCCTAATGAAAAACTGTTTTTT. It is translated as CASSLGGGSPNEKLFF. This sequence joins TRBV7-9 and TRBJ1-4; TRBD1 is a possible D gene (5 bases). CDR1 SEHNR and CDR2 FQNEAQ come from the germline V gene (reference sequence). The CDR3 is made up of 16 amino acids. V lost 1 base to trimming and J lost 3 bases, with 12 bases between them.

The chain carries TRBV5-4 and TRBJ2-3; maybe TRBD1 (6 bases). This CDR3 spans 14 amino acids. Per the germline V gene, CDR1 is SGHNT and CDR2 is YYREEE (reference sequence). V was shortened by 1 base and J by 3 bases, with 9 bases between the two germline ends. Written as DNA, the CDR3 is TGTGCCAGCAGCTTGCAGGGGTTAACAGATACGCAGTATTTT. It is translated as CASSLQGLTDTQYF.

The rearrangement links TRBV15 to TRBJ2-5; D is unclear. This CDR3 is 15 amino acids long. Germline-derived CDR1 and CDR2 are LNHNV and YYDKDF (reference sequence). Trimming left V 1 base short and J 1 base short, with 10 bases between. CDR3 sequence (DNA): TGTGCCACCAGCAGAGTGAGAGGCAGCCAAGAGACCCAGTACTTC. Encoded protein: CATSRVRGSQETQYF. The full variable domain, its missing parts supplied by reference TRBV15 and TRBJ2-5, is DAMVIQNPRYQVTQFGKPVTLSCSQTLNHNVMYWYQQKSSQAPKLLFHYYDKDFNNEADTPDNFQSRRPNTSFCFLDIRSPGLGDTAMYLCATSRVRGSQETQYFGPGTRLLVL.

V and J are TRBV7-8 and TRBJ2-1, with TRBD2 matching over 11 bases. The J segment lost 10 bases and the V segment lost 4 bases, leaving 9 bases of the junction unmatched. Germline lookup yields CDR1 SGHVS and CDR2 FQNEAQ. The CDR3 consists of 15 residues. CDR3 region: CASSSIAGGVREQFF. CDR3 DNA: TGTGCCAGCAGCTCTATAGCGGGAGGGGTTAGGGAGCAGTTCTTC.

The chain uses TRBV10-2 and TRBJ1-2, with 9 bases lining up with TRBD1. Losses at the gene ends were 7 bases for V and 4 bases for J; bases not matched to a gene: 4. The CDR3 is made up of 13 amino acids. Germline CDR1 WSHSY, CDR2 SAAADI. The CDR3 here is CASMPGQGYGYTF. As DNA, the CDR3 is TGCGCCAGCATGCCGGGACAGGGCTATGGCTACACCTTC.

This clone has more than one count but fewer than ten. V usage is TRBV19 and J usage is TRBJ2-3; 12 nucleotides agree with TRBD2. Germline CDR1 is LNHDA and CDR2 is SQIVND (reference sequence). This CDR3 spans 16 amino acids. The trim removed 6 bases at V and 3 bases at J, leaving 7 bases unmatched. The CDR3 nucleotides are TGTGCCAGTAGGCGCTATGGACTAGCGGGGACAGATACGCAGTATTTT. This translates into CASRRYGLAGTDTQYF.

The J gene is TRBJ2-7, the V gene TRBV5-1; 8 nucleotides agree with TRBD2. After removal of 0 bases from V and 6 bases from J, the junction contained 14 bases not matched to a gene. Per germline, CDR1 SGHRS and CDR2 YFSETQ. The CDR3 is 17 amino acids. CDR3 loop: CASSLAGGGPELREQYF. CDR3 DNA: TGCGCCAGCAGCTTGGCCGGGGGGGGGCCGGAGTTGCGCGAGCAGTACTTC. The complete variable domain, with remaining parts taken from reference TRBV5-1 and TRBJ2-7, reads KAGVTQTPRYLIKTRGQQVTLSCSPISGHRSVSWYQQTPGQGLQFLFEYFSETQRNKGNFPGRFSGRQFSNSRSEMNVSTLELGDSALYLCASSLAGGGPELREQYFGPGTRLTVT.

The gene calls are TRBV7-9 and TRBJ2-7; D unresolved. The V end lost 4 bases, the J end lost 1 base, and 5 bases lay between the germline ends. This CDR3 has 12 amino acids. The germline V gene has CDR1 SEHNR and CDR2 FQNEAQ (reference sequence). DNA for the CDR3: TGTGCCAGCAGCTCGGAATCCTACGAGCAGTACTTC. This encodes CASSSESYEQYF.

The chain joins TRBV5-6 to TRBJ2-7, with 7 bases aligning to TRBD1. This CDR3 has 13 amino acids. V lost 3 bases, J lost 3 bases, and 3 bases stayed unmatched. From germline, CDR1 is SGHDT and CDR2 YYEEEE. CDR3 sequence (DNA): TGTGCCAGCAGCTCGGGACAGCACTACGAGCAGTACTTC. Amino acid sequence: CASSSGQHYEQYF.

This chain uses TRBV7-9 with TRBJ2-3; no clear D. Trimming stripped 0 bases from V and 6 bases from J, with 7 bases between. Germline V lookup: CDR1 SEHNR, CDR2 FQNEAQ (reference sequence). This CDR3 has 13 amino acids. As DNA, the CDR3 is TGTGCCAGCAGCTTAGCGGCCTCTGATACGCAGTATTTT. Translation: CASSLAASDTQYF.

By its share, this clone is hyperexpanded. This same CDR3 is encoded by further DNA sequences in the sample. The chain links TRBV15 to TRBJ1-3; D not certain. Between the trimmed V and J ends, which lost 2 bases and 0 bases, there was a span of 11 bases. Germline values: CDR1 LNHNV, CDR2 YYDKDF (reference sequence). The CDR3 has 16 residues. In DNA form, the CDR3 reads TGTGCCACCAGCAGAACGGTGCAAGACTCTGGAAACACCATATATTTT. Protein: CATSRTVQDSGNTIYF.

This chain connects TRBV4-1 to TRBJ1-2; D unresolved. This CDR3 is built from 12 residues. Germline CDR1 is MGHRA and CDR2 is YSYEKL. V was clipped by 0 bases and J by 8 bases, with 7 bases between them. The CDR3 DNA follows: TGCGCCAGCAGCCAAGATCACCGGGGCTACACCTTC. This gives the protein CASSQDHRGYTF.

The rearrangement joins TRBV19 to TRBJ2-2; no clear D. Germline V CDR1 and CDR2: LNHDA, SQIVND (reference sequence). This CDR3 spans 14 amino acids. The V end lost 3 bases, the J end lost 4 bases, and 9 bases lay between the germline ends. The CDR3 DNA reads TGTGCCAGTAGTATCAACGGACGCACCGGGGAGCTGTTTTTT. This encodes CASSINGRTGELFF.

The CDR3 DNA is TGTGCCAGCAGCTTAGCCCCAGGGATAGGCGAGCAGTACTTC. Its protein is CASSLAPGIGEQYF. This chain connects TRBV11-2 to TRBJ2-7, with D possibly TRBD1 on 5 matching bases. CDR3 length equals 14 residues. From germline, CDR1 is SGHAT and CDR2 FQNNGV. V lost 1 base and J 6 bases, leaving 13 bases between the germline ends.

The chain combines TRBV5-1 with TRBJ1-1, with 9 bases aligning to TRBD1. The V and J ends lost 7 bases and 1 base, in that order; junction bases with no gene match: 5. The CDR3 totals 14 residues. Looked up from germline, CDR1 is SGHRS and CDR2 is YFSETQ. The CDR3 region has the DNA TGCGCCAGCGGTACAGGGGGCGGGAACACTGAAGCTTTCTTT. Translated: CASGTGGGNTEAFF.

V is TRBV7-8 and J is TRBJ1-3; D perhaps matches TRBD1 (6 bases). The V gene lost 5 bases and the J gene lost 4 bases, with 12 bases spanning the gap. The CDR3 is 14 amino acids. Germline V gene sequence: CDR1 SGHVS, CDR2 FQNEAQ. The CDR3 region is CASSTRGSGNTIYF. CDR3 DNA sequence: TGTGCCAGCAGCACCAGGGGTTCGGGAAACACCATATATTTT.

The rearrangement joins TRBV28 to TRBJ2-7, with D possibly matching TRBD2 (5 bases). Germline CDR1 MDHEN, CDR2 SYDVKM. CDR3 size: 14 residues. V dropped 4 bases and J dropped 7 bases, with 17 bases sitting between them. CDR3 sequence reads: CASSYGAVVKEQYF. DNA of the CDR3: TGTGCCAGCAGTTATGGAGCGGTTGTAAAGGAGCAGTACTTC.

The chain combines TRBV21-1 with TRBJ2-7; the DNA was not used to check the table's D call, TRBD2. TRBV21-1 is a recognized pseudogene. The CDR3 runs 23 residues. The CDR3 loop reads CASSISDPFTGGYGGILSYEQYF. The DNA for the CDR3 is TGTGCCAGCAGCATAAGCGACCCGTTTACGGGGGGCTACGGCGGGATCCTCTCCTACGAGCAGTACTTC.

This sequence joins TRBV5-6 and TRBJ2-7; the D gene is possibly TRBD2 (5 bases). Trimming removed 0 bases from V and 3 bases from J, with 7 bases in between. The length of the CDR3 is 13 residues. Germline V CDR1 and CDR2: SGHDT, YYEEEE. Here the CDR3 reads CASSLGTYYEQYF. The CDR3 DNA reads as TGTGCCAGCAGCTTGGGGACTTACTACGAGCAGTACTTC. Looking up the rest from reference TRBV5-6 and TRBJ2-7 gives the full variable domain: DAGVTQSPTHLIKTRGQQVTLRCSPKSGHDTVSWYQQALGQGPQFIFQYYEEEERQRGNFPDRFSGHQFPNYSSELNVNALLLGDSALYLCASSLGTYYEQYFGPGTRLTVT.

The chain recombines TRBV6-1 with TRBJ2-1, with D perhaps matching TRBD1 or TRBD2 (6 bases each). V gave up 4 bases and J gave up 0 bases, with 13 bases separating them. Germline CDR1 is MNHNS and CDR2 is SASEGT. The CDR3 is made up of 16 amino acids. CDR3 residues: CASSVGGGTSYNEQFF. CDR3 nucleotides: TGTGCCAGCAGTGTAGGAGGGGGGACCTCCTACAATGAGCAGTTCTTC.

The J gene is TRBJ1-3, the V gene TRBV1; TRBD1 was called by the table and not checked on the DNA. TRBV1 is labeled a pseudogene. The CDR3 totals 18 residues. The CDR3 loop is CTSSQGEQGSSSGNTIYF. Written as DNA, the CDR3 is TGCACCAGCAGCCAAGGGGAACAGGGGTCCTCCTCTGGAAACACCATATATTTT.

As concerns this clone: One junction end does not reproduce the germline sequence, and a read error may be involved. The chain employs TRBV7-7 and TRBJ2-5; TRBD2 aligns across 7 bases. Germline assignment: CDR1 SSHAT and CDR2 FNYEAQ (reference sequence). This CDR3 is 12 amino acids long. This CDR3 is CASSLAGETQYF. CDR3 in DNA: TGTGCTAGCAGCTTAGCGGGAGAGACCCAGTACTTC.

The gene calls are TRBV2 and TRBJ2-2, with TRBD2 matching over 8 bases. V gave up 4 bases and J gave up 1 base; unmatched junction bases: 5. This CDR3 is built from 16 residues. Per germline, CDR1 SNHLY and CDR2 FYNNEI. The DNA of the CDR3 is TGTGCCAGCAGTGGAGCGGGAGTAAGGAACACCGGGGAGCTGTTTTTT. This translates into CASSGAGVRNTGELFF.

V gene TRBV6-5 combines with J gene TRBJ1-1; a possible D gene is TRBD1 (6 bases). The germline V gene has CDR1 MNHEY and CDR2 SVGAGI. The CDR3 sequence is 14 residues long. The ends were cut back, 0 bases at V and 5 bases at J, with 10 bases in the middle. DNA for the CDR3: TGTGCCAGCAGTTACTCGAAGGGGGGGACTGAAGCTTTCTTT. Translating gives CASSYSKGGTEAFF.

A word on this clone: Within the sample, other DNA sequences also encode this same CDR3. The chain links TRBV25-1 to TRBJ2-5; the D is unclear. Germline lookup yields CDR1 MGHDK and CDR2 SYGVNS. The CDR3 has 12 amino acids. Trimming took 5 bases from V and 6 from J, leaving 10 bases between them. DNA of the CDR3: TGTGCCAGCAGTCACCTTGGGAAGACCCAGTACTTC. Translation: CASSHLGKTQYF.